This is a list of T cell receptor beta chains from one sample in a study of T-cell memory formation after mild COVID-19. From the 5' RACE reads, TCRdb called clonotypes with MiXCR, one entry per CDR3 protein. The data contain more than 100,000 distinct CDR3 sequences, approximately 6.2% of them seen just once; the ten biggest clones take up 2.2%. The sequencing input was PBMCs or a T cell subset sorted from them (not recorded which). These receptors all stem from an adult woman who had mild COVID-19 (a few samples of this study predate the infection). Cell type and time point are not known. Both conserved end residues are part of each CDR3. The D gene is left open where the match is weak. The size entry is marked missing in some rows and otherwise reads once, few, many or a size class.

clone size,D gene,J gene,V gene,CDR3 protein,CDR3 DNA
many,TRBD1,TRBJ1-1,TRBV6-5,CASSIRQGAVGRAFF,TGTGCCAGCAGTATCAGACAGGGGGCAGTCGGAAGGGCTTTCTTT
many,NA,TRBJ2-5,TRBV11-2,CASSPTGFQETQYF,TGTGCCAGCAGCCCCACAGGATTCCAAGAGACCCAGTACTTC
many,NA,TRBJ1-1,TRBV15,CATSRDSFPARNTEAFF,TGTGCCACCAGCAGAGATAGCTTCCCGGCGAGGAACACTGAAGCTTTCTTT
few,NA,TRBJ2-1,TRBV9,CASSVAGGGSGELYNEQFF,TGTGCCAGCAGCGTAGCAGGGGGTGGTAGCGGTGAACTCTACAATGAGCAGTTCTTC
few,NA,TRBJ1-1,TRBV15,CATSETRKNTEAFF,TGTGCCACCAGCGAGACGCGGAAGAACACTGAAGCTTTCTTT
NA,NA,TRBJ1-2,TRBV29-1,CSVETFYGYTF,TGCAGCGTCGAGACTTTCTATGGCTACACCTTC
NA,TRBD2,TRBJ2-3,TRBV6-5,CASSYTPGLAGQDTQYF,TGTGCCAGCAGTTACACTCCGGGACTAGCGGGACAAGATACGCAGTATTTT
few,TRBD1,TRBJ1-5,TRBV6-6,CASNEGQGADQPQHF,TGTGCCAGCAACGAGGGACAGGGGGCTGATCAGCCCCAGCATTTT
few,NA,TRBJ2-5,TRBV6-5,CASSKDGNSGQYF,TGTGCCAGCAGTAAAGACGGGAACTCCGGGCAGTACTTC
many,NA,TRBJ1-2,TRBV20-1,CSARALARAKGGYTF,TGCAGTGCTAGAGCCCTGGCTCGGGCGAAGGGTGGCTACACCTTC
few,TRBD2,TRBJ2-5,TRBV5-1,CASSLSGAGETQYF,TGCGCTAGCAGCTTAAGCGGGGCTGGGGAGACCCAGTACTTC
many,TRBD2,TRBJ2-7,TRBV20-1,CSARDSREGRGEQYF,TGCAGTGCTAGAGACTCGCGGGAGGGCCGGGGCGAGCAGTACTTC
few,TRBD1,TRBJ2-7,TRBV15,CATSRPTGESVDEQYF,TGTGCCACCAGCAGACCGACAGGGGAGTCTGTCGACGAGCAGTACTTC
NA,NA,TRBJ1-4,TRBV6-5,CASSYEGRTDEKLFF,TGTGCCAGCAGTTACGAGGGTCGGACAGACGAAAAACTGTTTTTT
NA,TRBD1,TRBJ1-6,TRBV4-1,CASSQGRAKQGRTPLHF,TGCGCCAGCAGCCAAGGCAGGGCGAAACAGGGGAGGACACCCCTCCACTTT
NA,NA,TRBJ2-3,TRBV6-2/TRBV6-3,CASTRARDVADTQYF,TGTGCCAGCACCCGCGCTCGGGATGTAGCAGATACGCAGTATTTT